The rows below give T cell receptor beta chains drawn from one sample of a study of blood T cell repertoires in COVID-19. Profiled with immunoSEQ multiplex PCR; TCRdb holds only in-frame clones, not every one. The repertoire holds 80,000 to 100,000 clones, with 65% to 85% as singletons. Sequences were obtained from peripheral blood. All receptors come from a man in his 60s with acute or convalescent COVID-19. Both conserved end residues are part of each CDR3. D genes are given only for firm matches. The size of a clone is reported for some rows only, either as once, few or many, or as a class for expanded clones.

J gene	D gene	V gene	clone size	CDR3 DNA	CDR3 protein
TRBJ2-7	TRBD2	TRBV12-5	-	TGTGCGGATGTCCAACGAGGAGCGGGGGGCCACTACGAGCAGTACTTC	CADVQRGAGGHYEQYF
TRBJ2-7	TRBD1	TRBV5-5	-	TGTGCCAGCAGCTTGGCCTCGGGACAGGGTTACGAGCAGTACTTC	CASSLASGQGYEQYF
TRBJ2-1	TRBD2	TRBV5-4	-	TGTGCCAGCAGCCCCGGTTTGAAGATCGCGGGAGGCGGGTATGAGCAGTTCTTC	CASSPGLKIAGGGYEQFF
TRBJ2-7	-	TRBV10-3	-	TGTGCCATCAGTGAGTTCGGCGGGGGCAACTACGAGCAGTACTTC	CAISEFGGGNYEQYF
TRBJ2-2	-	TRBV5-1	-	TGCGCCAGCAGCCTAAACACCGGGGAGCTGTTTTTT	CASSLNTGELFF
TRBJ2-1	TRBD1	TRBV5-1	few	TGCGCCAGCAGCTTGACAGGGGGTACCTACAATGAGCAGTTCTTC	CASSLTGGTYNEQFF
TRBJ1-5	-	TRBV16	once	TGTGCCAGCAGCCAACAGTATAGCAATCAGCCCCAGCATTTT	CASSQQYSNQPQHF
TRBJ2-5	-	TRBV6-5	-	TGTGCCAGCATGGACTATCCCTCTCCGTACTTC	CASMDYPSPYF
TRBJ2-3	TRBD2	TRBV2	-	TGTGCCAGCAGCGGACTAGCGGGAGCAGATACGCAGTATTTT	CASSGLAGADTQYF
TRBJ1-1	-	TRBV10-2	-	TGCGCCAGCCGCAGGGGCGACACTGAAGCTTTCTTT	CASRRGDTEAFF
TRBJ2-3	TRBD2	TRBV11-3	-	TGTGCCAGCAGCCCGACTAGCGGGAGGGCCCACCCTATTAGAGATACGCAGTATTTT	CASSPTSGRAHPIRDTQYF
TRBJ2-3	-	TRBV6-4	-	TGTGCCAGCAGTCTCAGGAACGGGGTTTTTGGGGATACGCAGTATTTT	CASSLRNGVFGDTQYF